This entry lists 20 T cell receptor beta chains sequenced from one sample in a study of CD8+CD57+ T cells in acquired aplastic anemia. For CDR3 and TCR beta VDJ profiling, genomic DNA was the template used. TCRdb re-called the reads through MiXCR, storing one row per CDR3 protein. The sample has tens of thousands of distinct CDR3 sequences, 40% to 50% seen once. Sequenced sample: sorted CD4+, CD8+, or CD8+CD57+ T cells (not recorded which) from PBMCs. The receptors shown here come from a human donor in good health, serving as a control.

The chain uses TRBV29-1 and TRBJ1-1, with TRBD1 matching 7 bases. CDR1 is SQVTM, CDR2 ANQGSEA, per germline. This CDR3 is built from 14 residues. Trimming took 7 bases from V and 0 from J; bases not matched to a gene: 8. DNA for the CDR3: TGCAGCGCCGACCAGACAGGGATGAACACTGAAGCTTTCTTT. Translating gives CSADQTGMNTEAFF.

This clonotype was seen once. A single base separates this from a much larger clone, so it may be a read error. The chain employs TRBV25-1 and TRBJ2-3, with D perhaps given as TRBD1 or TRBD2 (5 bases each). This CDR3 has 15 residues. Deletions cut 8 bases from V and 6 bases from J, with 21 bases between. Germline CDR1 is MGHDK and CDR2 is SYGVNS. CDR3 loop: CASGSGTALRDTQYF. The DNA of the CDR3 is TGTGCCAGCGGCTCCGGGACCGCCTTAAGGGATACGCAGTATTTT.

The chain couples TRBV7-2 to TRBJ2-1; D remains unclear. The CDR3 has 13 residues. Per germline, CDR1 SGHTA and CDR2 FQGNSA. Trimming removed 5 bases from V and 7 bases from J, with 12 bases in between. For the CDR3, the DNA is TGTGCCAGCAGCCCGTTTCGAGGTAATGAGCAGTTCTTC. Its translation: CASSPFRGNEQFF.

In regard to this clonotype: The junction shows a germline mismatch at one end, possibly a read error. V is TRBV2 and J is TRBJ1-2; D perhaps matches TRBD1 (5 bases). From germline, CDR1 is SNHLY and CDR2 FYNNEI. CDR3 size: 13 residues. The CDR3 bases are TGTACCAGCGGGGACGGTCCCAACTATGGCTACACCTTC. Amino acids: CTSGDGPNYGYTF.

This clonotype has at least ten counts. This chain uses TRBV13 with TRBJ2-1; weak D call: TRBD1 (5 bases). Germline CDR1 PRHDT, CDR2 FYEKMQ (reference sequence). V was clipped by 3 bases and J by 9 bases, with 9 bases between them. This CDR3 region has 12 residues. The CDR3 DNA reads TGTGCCAGCAGCTTCAGGGTCACTGAGCAGTTCTTC. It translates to CASSFRVTEQFF.

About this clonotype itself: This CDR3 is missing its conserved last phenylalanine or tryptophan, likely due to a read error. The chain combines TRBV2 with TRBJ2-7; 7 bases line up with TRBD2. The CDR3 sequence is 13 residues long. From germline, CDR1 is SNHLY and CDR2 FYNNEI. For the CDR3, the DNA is TGCGCCAGCAGTGTTGGGGGGGCCTACGAGCAGTACCTC. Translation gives CASSVGGAYEQYL.

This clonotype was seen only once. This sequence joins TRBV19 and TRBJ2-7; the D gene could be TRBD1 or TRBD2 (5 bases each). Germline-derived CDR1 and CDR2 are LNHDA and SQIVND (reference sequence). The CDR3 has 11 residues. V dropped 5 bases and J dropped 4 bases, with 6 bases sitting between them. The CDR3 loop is CASSWGYEQYF. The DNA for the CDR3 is TGTGCCAGTAGTTGGGGGTACGAGCAGTACTTC.

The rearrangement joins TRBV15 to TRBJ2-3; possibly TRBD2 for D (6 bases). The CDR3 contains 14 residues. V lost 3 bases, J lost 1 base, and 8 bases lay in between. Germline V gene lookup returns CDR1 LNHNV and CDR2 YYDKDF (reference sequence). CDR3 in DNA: TGTGCCACCAGCAGCGGGGAGGGCACAGATACGCAGTATTTT. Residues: CATSSGEGTDTQYF.

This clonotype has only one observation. DNA of the CDR3: TGTGCCAGCGACCGGGGGACAGGGGGGAATTCACCCCTCCACTTT. Its protein product is CASDRGTGGNSPLHF. The chain combines TRBV19 with TRBJ1-6; 11 bases fit TRBD1. Germline CDR1 reads LNHDA; CDR2 reads SQIVND (reference sequence). The CDR3 sequence is 15 residues long. V trimming: 9 bases; J trimming: 7 bases; junction bases outside the gene matches: 8. The variable domain in full, completed from reference TRBV19 and TRBJ1-6, reads DGGITQSPKYLFRKEGQNVTLSCEQNLNHDAMYWYRQDPGQGLRLIYYSQIVNDFQKGDIAEGYSVSREKKESFPLTVTSAQKNPTAFYLCASDRGTGGNSPLHFGNGTRLTVT.

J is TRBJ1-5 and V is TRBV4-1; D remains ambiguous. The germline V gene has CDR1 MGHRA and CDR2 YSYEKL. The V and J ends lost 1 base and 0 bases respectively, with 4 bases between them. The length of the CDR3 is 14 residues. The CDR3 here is CASSQVDSNQPQHF. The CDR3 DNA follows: TGCGCCAGCAGCCAAGTGGATAGCAATCAGCCCCAGCATTTT.

CDR3 region: CASSSDGPAYNEQFF. DNA for the CDR3: TGTGCCAGCAGCTCCGACGGGCCGGCCTACAATGAGCAGTTCTTC. The chain uses TRBV7-3 and TRBJ2-1; D unclear. V lost 4 bases, J lost 2 bases, and 12 bases lay in between. The CDR3 is 15 residues long. Germline-derived CDR1 and CDR2 are SGHTA and FQGTGA.

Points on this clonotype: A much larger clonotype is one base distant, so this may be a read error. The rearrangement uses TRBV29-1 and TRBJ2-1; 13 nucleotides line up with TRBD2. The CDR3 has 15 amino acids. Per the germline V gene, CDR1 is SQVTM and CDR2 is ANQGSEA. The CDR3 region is CSVALAGGPNNEQLF. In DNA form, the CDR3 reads TGCAGCGTTGCACTAGCGGGAGGGCCAAACAATGAGCAGCTCTTC.

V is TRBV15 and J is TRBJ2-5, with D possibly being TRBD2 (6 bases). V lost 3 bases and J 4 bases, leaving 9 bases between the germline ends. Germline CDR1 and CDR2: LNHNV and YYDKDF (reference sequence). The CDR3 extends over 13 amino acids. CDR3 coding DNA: TGTGCCACCAGCAGTGTGGGAGGAGAGACCCAGTACTTC. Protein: CATSSVGGETQYF. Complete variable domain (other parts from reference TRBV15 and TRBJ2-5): DAMVIQNPRYQVTQFGKPVTLSCSQTLNHNVMYWYQQKSSQAPKLLFHYYDKDFNNEADTPDNFQSRRPNTSFCFLDIRSPGLGDTAMYLCATSSVGGETQYFGPGTRLLVL.

CDR3 region: CASSAGVAGNTIYF. The CDR3 coding sequence is TGTGCCAGCAGCGCAGGGGTAGCTGGAAACACCATATATTTT. The rearrangement joins TRBV7-2 to TRBJ1-3; tentatively, D is TRBD1 (6 bases). Trimming shortened V by 5 bases and J by 2 bases, and 10 bases separated the two germline ends. There are 14 residues in the CDR3. The germline gives CDR1 SGHTA, CDR2 FQGNSA. Full variable domain (outside the CDR3, taken from reference TRBV7-2 and TRBJ1-3): GAGVSQSPSNKVTEKGKDVELRCDPISGHTALYWYRQSLGQGLEFLIYFQGNSAPDKSGLPSDRFSAERTGGSVSTLTIQRTQQEDSAVYLCASSAGVAGNTIYFGEGSWLTVV.

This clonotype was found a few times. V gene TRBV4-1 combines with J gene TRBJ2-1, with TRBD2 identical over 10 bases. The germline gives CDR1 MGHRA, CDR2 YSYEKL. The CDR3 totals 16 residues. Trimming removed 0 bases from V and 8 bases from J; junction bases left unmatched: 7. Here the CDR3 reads CASSQEMASGGDEQFF. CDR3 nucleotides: TGCGCCAGCAGCCAAGAGATGGCTAGCGGGGGCGATGAGCAGTTCTTC.

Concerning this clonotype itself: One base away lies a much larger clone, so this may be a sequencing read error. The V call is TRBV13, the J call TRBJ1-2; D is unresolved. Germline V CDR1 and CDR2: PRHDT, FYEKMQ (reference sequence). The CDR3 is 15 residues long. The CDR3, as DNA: TGTGCCCGCAGCCCTATAATGCCTTCGAACTATGGCTACACCTTC. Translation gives CARSPIMPSNYGYTF.

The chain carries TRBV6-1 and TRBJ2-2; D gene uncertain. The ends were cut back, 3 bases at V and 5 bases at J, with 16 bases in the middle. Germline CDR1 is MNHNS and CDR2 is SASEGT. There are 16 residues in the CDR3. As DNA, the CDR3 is TGTGCCAGCAGTGACGGTTTAGTGCTGACGACCGGGGAGCTGTTTTTT. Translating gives CASSDGLVLTTGELFF.

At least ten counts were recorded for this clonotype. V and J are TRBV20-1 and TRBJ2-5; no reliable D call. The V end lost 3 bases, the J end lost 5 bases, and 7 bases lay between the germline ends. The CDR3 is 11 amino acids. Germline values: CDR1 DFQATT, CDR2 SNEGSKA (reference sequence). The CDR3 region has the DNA TGCAGTGCTAGCCCCGGGGAGACCCAGTACTTC. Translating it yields CSASPGETQYF.

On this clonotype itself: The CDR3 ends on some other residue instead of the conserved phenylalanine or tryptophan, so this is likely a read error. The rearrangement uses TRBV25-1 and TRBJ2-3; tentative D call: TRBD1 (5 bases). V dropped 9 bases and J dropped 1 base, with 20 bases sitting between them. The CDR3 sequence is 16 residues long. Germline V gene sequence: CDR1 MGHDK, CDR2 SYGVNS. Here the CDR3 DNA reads TGTGCCAGTAGTTTAAGGGGAATCGATCGCACAGATACGCAGTATTGT. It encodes CASSLRGIDRTDTQYC.

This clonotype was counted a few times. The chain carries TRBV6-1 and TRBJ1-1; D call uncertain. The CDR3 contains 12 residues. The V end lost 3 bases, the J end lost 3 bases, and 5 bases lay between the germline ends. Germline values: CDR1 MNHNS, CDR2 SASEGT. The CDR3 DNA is TGTGCCAGCAGTGATAGGGACACTGAAGCTTTCTTT. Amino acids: CASSDRDTEAFF.